A single sample gave rise to the 9 T cell receptor beta chains below, sequenced in a study of T cell responses to AZD1222 COVID-19 vaccine. Profiling relied on immunoSEQ multiplex PCR, and the TCRdb table lists in-frame clones only, not all of them. This table has 120,000 to 150,000 clones, under 95% appearing once. The specimen was peripheral blood, collected on day 0 of AZD1222 vaccination. These receptors were obtained from an adult in good health.

This chain connects TRBV11-3 to TRBJ2-1; 8 bases line up with TRBD2. V trimming: 6 bases; J trimming: 4 bases; junction bases outside the gene matches: 8. Germline V gene data show CDR1 as SGHNT and CDR2 as YENEEA. The CDR3 sequence is 15 residues long. The CDR3 is CASSPRAGVYNEQFF. The CDR3, as DNA: TGTGCCAGCAGTCCACGAGCGGGAGTTTACAATGAGCAGTTCTTC.

The J gene is TRBJ1-3, the V gene TRBV5-1; D is undetermined. Germline V gives CDR1 SGHRS, CDR2 YFSETQ. Trimming took off 3 bases at V and 0 bases at J, with 13 bases between the two ends. This CDR3 has 16 amino acids. The DNA for the CDR3 is TGCGCCAGCAGCTCCACCCCACACAGCTCTGGAAACACCATATATTTT. Its protein is CASSSTPHSSGNTIYF.

The chain carries TRBV7-2 and TRBJ2-7; 11 bases fit TRBD1. V lost 1 base to trimming and J lost 6 bases; unmatched junction nucleotides: 5. The CDR3 has 15 residues. Germline values: CDR1 SGHTA, CDR2 FQGNSA. Here the CDR3 reads CASSLVWTGGGEQYF. The CDR3 region has the DNA TGTGCCAGCAGCTTAGTCTGGACAGGGGGCGGCGAGCAGTACTTC.

This clone was seen a handful of times. The rearrangement uses TRBV4-1 and TRBJ2-7, with D tentatively TRBD2 (6 bases). V was pared by 0 bases and J by 9 bases, with 18 bases between. Germline V CDR1 and CDR2: MGHRA, YSYEKL. There are 15 residues in the CDR3. CDR3 residues: CASSQDGRRRVWQYF. In nucleotides, the CDR3 is TGCGCCAGCAGCCAAGACGGAAGGCGGAGGGTATGGCAGTACTTC.

The J gene is TRBJ2-5, the V gene TRBV19, with 8 bases identical to TRBD1. Germline V gives CDR1 LNHDA, CDR2 SQIVND (reference sequence). The CDR3 extends over 16 amino acids. V was pared by 4 bases and J by 1 base, with 8 bases of the junction left unmatched. The CDR3 is CASSTNRGAGQETQYF. CDR3 in DNA: TGTGCCAGTAGTACGAACAGGGGGGCAGGCCAAGAGACCCAGTACTTC.

This chain joins TRBV13 and TRBJ2-3; D is possibly TRBD1 (6 bases). Germline-derived CDR1 and CDR2 are PRHDT and FYEKMQ (reference sequence). The CDR3 contains 14 residues. V was shortened by 2 bases and J by 7 bases, with 13 bases between the two germline ends. As DNA, the CDR3 is TGTGCCAGCAGCTTAAGGGGGACGCCTAATACGCAGTATTTT. This codes for CASSLRGTPNTQYF.

This chain links TRBV27 with TRBJ2-1; possibly TRBD1 for D (7 bases). CDR1 and CDR2 (germline): MNHEY, SMNVEV (reference sequence). This CDR3 is 14 amino acids long. V was pared by 7 bases and J by 7 bases, with 17 bases between. The CDR3 spells CASKTAGGLNEQFF. CDR3 DNA: TGTGCCAGCAAGACGGCAGGGGGGTTGAATGAGCAGTTCTTC.

In nucleotides, the CDR3 is TGTGCCAGCAGCTTAAGAGGGTACCAAGAGACCCAGTACTTC. Translated, it gives CASSLRGYQETQYF. The V gene is TRBV13, the J gene TRBJ2-5, with D maybe TRBD2 (5 bases). Trimming cost V 2 bases and J 0 bases, with 7 bases left between them. Per the germline V gene, CDR1 is PRHDT and CDR2 is FYEKMQ (reference sequence). The CDR3 has 14 residues. Filled out from reference TRBV13 and TRBJ2-5, the complete variable domain reads AAGVIQSPRHLIKEKRETATLKCYPIPRHDTVYWYQQGPGQDPQFLISFYEKMQSDKGSIPDRFSAQQFSDYHSELNMSSLELGDSALYFCASSLRGYQETQYFGPGTRLLVL.

This chain joins TRBV27 and TRBJ2-7, with TRBD2 as a possible D gene (5 bases). This CDR3 contains 13 residues. The germline V gene encodes CDR1 MNHEY and CDR2 SMNVEV (reference sequence). Trimming left V 6 bases short and J 7 bases short, with 16 bases between. CDR3 coding DNA: TGTGCCAGCAGGATTTCCCCGGGCGGGGAGCAGTACTTC. Protein product: CASRISPGGEQYF.